This TCR beta chain appears in the sequencing data of a study of a mutant IDH1 vaccine in newly diagnosed glioma. At the level of the study: Patients' prior therapy spanned radiotherapy, temozolomide, or both; most underwent both. Study results and caveats: The vaccine induced immune responses, and these occurred in about 95% of patients. Pseudoprogression apparently tracked independently of changes in top peripheral T cell clonotypes.

About this clone itself: No antigen is known for it.

The sample's time point: baseline, week 1 (first vaccination visit). Treatment here: pre-vaccination baseline after standard-of-care therapy. Produced via immunoSEQ multiplex PCR; TCRdb's table is partial and in-frame only. The sample carries about 34,000 clones, about three quarters recorded once. V lost 3 bases and J lost 3, with 14 bases in between. Germline V gives CDR1 GTSNPN, CDR2 SVGIG (reference sequence). The CDR3 is 14 amino acids. The chain has TRBV30 and TRBJ1-1, with a weak D call TRBD1 (5 bases). Sequenced material: peripheral blood mononuclear cells (PBMCs), taken from a glioma patient treated with radiotherapy, temozolomide or both. This clonotype originated in a man aged 50-59 years with glioma. Some clones in this sample may be carry-over from other donors' samples. The CDR3 sequence is CAWSSGTGDTEAFF. CDR3 nucleotides: TGTGCCTGGAGCTCTGGGACGGGGGACACTGAAGCTTTCTTT.